This TCR beta chain came from a study of early T cells in non-severe SARS-CoV-2 infection. Study background: Sequencing of unsorted whole blood was done on bulk RNA, leaving chains unpaired. Study-wide results and limits: Anti-spike CD8 responses were favored by VDJdb matching, which missed private and CD4 specificities.

This clonotype was seen more than once but under ten times. Its antigen is currently unknown. This CDR3 is 15 amino acids long. The V and J ends lost 4 bases and 1 base respectively, with 11 bases between them. Molecules of cDNA were individually given unique molecular identifiers that were attached to them. TCRdb itself ran the 5' RACE reads through MiXCR, one entry per CDR3 protein. This table holds 40,000 to 45,000 distinct CDR3 sequences, about 5.7% found once. The receptor comes from an adult who was a healthcare worker with PCR-confirmed SARS-CoV-2 infection or an uninfected control (not recorded which). V usage is TRBV12-3 or TRBV12-4 and J usage is TRBJ2-4, with D possibly being TRBD1 (7 bases). Specimen: whole blood, collected at baseline. The CDR3 region is CASSSQGGAKNIQYF. The CDR3 DNA follows: TGTGCCAGCAGTTCTCAGGGGGGCGCCAAAAACATTCAGTACTTC.